This record looks at one T cell receptor beta chain sequence and its context. Its antigen is unidentified. The data originate from a study of untreated major depressive disorder. Study conclusions and caveats: Each subject's top five TRBV05-01 clones were all private. Depressed patients' CD4+ T cells carried increased TRBV05-01 (Vbeta 5.1) usage versus control CD4+ T cells.

Profiling relied on immunoSEQ multiplex PCR, and the TCRdb table lists in-frame clones only, not all of them. Of around 23,000 clones detected, roughly nine tenths appear once; the ten largest clones hold about 0.75%. The V end lost 5 bases, the J end lost 0 bases, and 18 bases lay between the germline ends. The CDR3 loop spans 17 amino acids. Germline-derived CDR1 and CDR2 are SGHTA and FQGNSA. The source of this sequence is a woman in her twenties or thirties with major depressive disorder. The source material was CD4+ T cells from PBMCs. The chain has TRBV7-2 and TRBJ2-3, with D uncertain. CDR3 in DNA: TGTGCCAGCAGCCCCGGTGGGGAAGCTGCTAGCACAGATACGCAGTATTTT. Protein product: CASSPGGEAASTDTQYF. The full variable domain, completed using reference TRBV7-2 and TRBJ2-3, is GAGVSQSPSNKVTEKGKDVELRCDPISGHTALYWYRQSLGQGLEFLIYFQGNSAPDKSGLPSDRFSAERTGGSVSTLTIQRTQQEDSAVYLCASSPGGEAASTDTQYFGPGTRLTVL.